This TCR beta chain was captured by sequencing in a study of blood T cell repertoires in COVID-19. Overall study context: The study drew acute and convalescent COVID-19 samples from the United States, Italy and Spain. The cDNA or gDNA used as material had been derived from T cells, B-cell-depleted T cells, or PBMCs.

Original analysis: The authors estimated nucleated cell counts from reference gene primer amplification. TCRdb keeps only in-frame clones here, not all; method: immunoSEQ multiplex PCR. V, J and clone size are those of that table, while D and trimming were read from the DNA. The table includes about 250,000 clones, about 82% detected once. Germline trimming cut 6 bases from V and 4 bases from J; bases unmatched to any gene: 4. Per the germline V gene, CDR1 is SNHLY and CDR2 is FYNNEI. The CDR3 runs to 13 residues. During active infection, Seattle patients enrolled and were then monitored through disease.

Sequencing was performed on peripheral blood. This chain links TRBV2 with TRBJ1-2, with 8 bases aligning to TRBD1. This receptor was identified in a woman aged 80 or over with COVID-19, enrolled during active disease. In DNA form, the CDR3 reads TGTGCCAGCAGGGACAGGGCTCCCTATGGCTACACCTTC. Amino acid sequence: CASRDRAPYGYTF.